These 25 T cell receptor beta chains came from one sample sequenced in a study of cytotoxic CD8 clonotypes in ibrutinib-treated CLL (TCRdb year 2021). This specimen's time point label, interpreted: progressive disease on ibrutinib. Libraries were prepared through the immunoSEQ multiplex PCR assay. What TCRdb holds here is the immuneACCESS table cut down to in-frame rearrangements. Part of the clones is not present; checked against another copy, under half of the missing clones reflect an unresolved V gene, and the others are unexplained. The sample profile shows 250,000 to 350,000 clones; 60% to 80% of them were found once. The ten largest clones take up about 5.8% of the sample. The sequenced sample was PBMCs, obtained at disease progression, from a patient treated with ibrutinib. The source is a human donor with chronic lymphocytic leukemia.

This sequence joins TRBV21-1 and TRBJ1-2; no DNA check was done on the table's D call, TRBD1. TRBV21-1 is a pseudogene segment. The CDR3 is 16 residues long. The chain's CDR3 is CASSKEKGAIPRGYTF. The CDR3 bases are TGTGCCAGCAGCAAAGAGAAGGGGGCGATCCCAAGGGGCTACACCTTC.

J is TRBJ2-5 and V is TRBV9, with unresolved D. CDR3 length equals 14 residues. V was cut by 3 bases and J by 5 bases, with 14 bases left in between. Germline CDR1 and CDR2: SGDLS and YYNGEE. The CDR3 reads CASSASGRSETQYF. The CDR3 DNA is TGTGCCAGCAGCGCATCTGGACGGTCGGAGACCCAGTACTTC.

The chain has TRBV19 and TRBJ1-5, with unresolved D. Germline assignment: CDR1 LNHDA and CDR2 SQIVND (reference sequence). The CDR3 has 13 amino acids. Trimming removed 7 bases at V and 5 bases at J, with 12 bases between. CDR3 protein: CASTGRKDQPQHF. In nucleotides, the CDR3 is TGTGCCAGTACCGGGAGGAAGGATCAGCCCCAGCATTTT.

The CDR3 DNA reads as TGTGCCAGCAGCCCAGGGAACGGGGCCTACGAGCAGTACTTC. Translation gives CASSPGNGAYEQYF. The rearrangement uses TRBV5-6 and TRBJ2-7, with D perhaps matching TRBD1 or TRBD2 (5 bases each). CDR1 SGHDT and CDR2 YYEEEE come from the germline V gene. This CDR3 comprises 14 residues. Trimming left V 4 bases short and J 2 bases short, with 13 bases between.

The rearrangement links TRBV7-6 to TRBJ2-5; D possibly corresponds to TRBD2 (5 bases). Trimming removed 0 bases from V and 4 bases from J, with 18 bases in between. Germline V lookup: CDR1 SGHVS, CDR2 FNYEAQ. CDR3 length: 17 amino acids. CDR3 in amino acids: CASSLAIRDRLGETQYF. CDR3 nucleotide sequence: TGTGCCAGCAGCTTAGCGATTCGGGATAGGCTAGGAGAGACCCAGTACTTC. The full variable domain, in which reference TRBV7-6 and TRBJ2-5 provide the parts outside the CDR3, is GAGVSQSPRYKVTKRGQDVALRCDPISGHVSLYWYRQALGQGPEFLTYFNYEAQQDKSGLPNDRFSAERPEGSISTLTIQRTEQRDSAMYRCASSLAIRDRLGETQYFGPGTRLLVL.

V gene TRBV25-1 combines with J gene TRBJ2-7; TRBD2 matches at 8 bases. V shed 4 bases and J 6 bases; nucleotides not matched to a gene: 8. The germline V gene encodes CDR1 MGHDK and CDR2 SYGVNS. The CDR3 is 14 residues long. The DNA for the CDR3 is TGTGCCAGCAGTGGAGTAGCGGGACTCGGCGAGCAGTACTTC. It translates to CASSGVAGLGEQYF.

The J gene is TRBJ2-7, the V gene TRBV19; 8 bases are shared with TRBD1. Losses at the gene ends were 10 bases for V and 4 bases for J; bases not matched to a gene: 6. The CDR3 sequence is 12 residues long. CDR1 and CDR2 from the germline V gene are LNHDA and SQIVND (reference sequence). CDR3 DNA sequence: TGTGCCACCGCAGGACAGGGTTACGAGCAGTACTTC. This sequence encodes CATAGQGYEQYF.

The gene calls are TRBV11-2 and TRBJ1-3, with D perhaps TRBD1 (5 bases). Per the germline V gene, CDR1 is SGHAT and CDR2 is FQNNGV. The V and J ends lost 0 bases and 2 bases respectively, with 8 bases between them. CDR3 length: 15 amino acids. The CDR3 sequence is CASSLDGGTGNTIYF. In DNA form, the CDR3 reads TGTGCCAGCAGCTTAGATGGGGGGACTGGAAACACCATATATTTT.

This clone was observed a few times. The chain links TRBV4-1 to TRBJ2-3; TRBD1 or TRBD2 may be the D gene (5 bases each). Germline V lookup: CDR1 MGHRA, CDR2 YSYEKL. The V and J ends lost 7 bases and 1 base respectively, with 15 bases between them. This CDR3 spans 15 amino acids. CDR3 nucleotides: TGCGCCAGCACAATAGGGACGACCGGCACAGATACGCAGTATTTT. Encoded protein: CASTIGTTGTDTQYF.

V usage is TRBV9 and J usage is TRBJ2-3; D is perhaps TRBD1 (6 bases). Looked up from germline, CDR1 is SGDLS and CDR2 is YYNGEE. This CDR3 spans 14 amino acids. V lost 4 bases and J lost 4, with 13 bases in between. CDR3 sequence reads: CASSLYTGSDTQYF. Here the CDR3 DNA reads TGTGCCAGCAGCCTATACACAGGGTCAGATACGCAGTATTTT.

The chain recombines TRBV7-2 with TRBJ2-1; D gene uncertain. CDR3 length equals 15 residues. Trimming cost V 1 base and J 1 base, with 8 bases left between them. From germline, CDR1 is SGHTA and CDR2 FQGNSA. The CDR3 DNA reads as TGTGCCAGCAGCTTAGTAGGTTGGTCCTACAATGAGCAGTTCTTC. This translates into CASSLVGWSYNEQFF.

To note about this clone: The sample carries other DNA sequences with the same CDR3. J is TRBJ2-2 and V is TRBV29-1, with 8 bases that match TRBD1. This CDR3 is 16 amino acids long. After removal of 3 bases from V and 2 bases from J, the junction contained 8 bases not matched to a gene. The germline V gene encodes CDR1 SQVTM and CDR2 ANQGSEA. Here the CDR3 reads CSVDRGRGHNTGELFF. In DNA, the CDR3 is TGCAGCGTTGATCGGGGCAGGGGGCATAACACCGGGGAGCTGTTTTTT.

This chain joins TRBV6-5 and TRBJ2-2; 7 bases agree with TRBD1. Unmatched junction bases numbered 4, after V lost 6 bases and J lost 0 bases. Germline V CDR1 and CDR2: MNHEY, SVGAGI. This CDR3 has 15 amino acids. CDR3 sequence reads: CASSLDRTNTGELFF. Written as DNA, the CDR3 is TGTGCCAGCAGCTTGGACAGGACGAACACCGGGGAGCTGTTTTTT.

A single count supports this clone. The rearrangement links TRBV29-1 to TRBJ1-2, with 9 bases lining up with TRBD1. The CDR3 totals 13 residues. Germline loops: CDR1 SQVTM, CDR2 ANQGSEA. The junction had 7 bases not matched to a gene; V was cut back by 6 bases and J by 5 bases. The CDR3 loop reads CSVGTGPLYGYTF. DNA for the CDR3: TGCAGCGTGGGGACAGGGCCGTTATATGGCTACACCTTC.

The rearrangement joins TRBV11-3 to TRBJ2-2; the match to TRBD1 covers 7 bases. Germline V gives CDR1 SGHNT, CDR2 YENEEA. The CDR3 is 13 residues long. V dropped 3 bases and J dropped 14; count of bases not matched to a gene: 9. The CDR3 DNA sequence: TGTGCCAGCAGCTTGGATCGACAGGGATATCTGTTTTTT. The encoded protein is CASSLDRQGYLFF.

The genes are TRBV6-5 and TRBJ1-5; tentatively, D is TRBD1 (5 bases). In germline, CDR1 is MNHEY, CDR2 SVGAGI. CDR3 length: 13 amino acids. The ends were cut back, 5 bases at V and 3 bases at J, with 8 bases in the middle. CDR3: CASSMTVNQPQHF. CDR3 DNA sequence: TGTGCCAGCAGTATGACAGTCAATCAGCCCCAGCATTTT.

This chain uses TRBV7-9 with TRBJ1-2; D is possibly TRBD1 (5 bases). Germline V lookup: CDR1 SEHNR, CDR2 FQNEAQ (reference sequence). Trimming pared 3 bases from V and 4 bases from J, leaving 9 bases between. The CDR3 loop spans 13 amino acids. CDR3: CASSFFDSYGYTF. As DNA, the CDR3 is TGTGCCAGCAGCTTTTTCGACAGCTATGGCTACACCTTC.

The chain couples TRBV19 to TRBJ2-1, with no clear D. Between the trimmed V and J ends, which lost 6 bases and 5 bases, there was a span of 11 bases. The length of the CDR3 is 13 residues. Germline V gives CDR1 LNHDA, CDR2 SQIVND (reference sequence). For the CDR3, the DNA is TGTGCCAGTAGACGGGCCTGGAACAATGAGCAGTTCTTC. The encoded protein is CASRRAWNNEQFF.

The chain couples TRBV9 to TRBJ2-2; D uncertain. The V gene lost 0 bases and the J gene lost 4 bases, with 7 bases spanning the gap. The CDR3 length is 14 residues. Germline loops: CDR1 SGDLS, CDR2 YYNGEE. CDR3 in amino acids: CASSVVGVTGELFF. CDR3 DNA sequence: TGTGCCAGCAGCGTAGTTGGGGTCACCGGGGAGCTGTTTTTT.

V usage is TRBV4-1 and J usage is TRBJ1-3; D is ambiguous. CDR1 is MGHRA and CDR2 is YSYEKL in the germline V gene. This CDR3 region has 16 residues. Trimming removed 0 bases from V and 1 base from J, with 10 bases in between. The CDR3 spells CASSQDGQASGNTIYF. The CDR3 coding sequence is TGCGCCAGCAGCCAAGATGGCCAGGCTTCTGGAAACACCATATATTTT.

The V and J genes are TRBV4-1 and TRBJ2-1; TRBD1 matches at 9 bases. From germline, CDR1 is MGHRA and CDR2 YSYEKL. Trimming at V came to 5 bases and at J to 2 bases, leaving 7 bases not matched to a gene. This CDR3 has 16 residues. The CDR3 DNA reads as TGCGCCAGCAGCGCGACCGGGACAGGGACCTACAATGAGCAGTTCTTC. The encoded protein is CASSATGTGTYNEQFF.

The chain couples TRBV10-3 to TRBJ1-1; no definite D call. The V gene lost 8 bases and the J gene lost 0 bases, with 16 bases spanning the gap. From germline, CDR1 is ENHRY and CDR2 SYGVKD. The CDR3 has 15 residues. CDR3 in DNA: TGTGCCATCGGGAACACGGGAGACATGAACACTGAAGCTTTCTTT. Its protein is CAIGNTGDMNTEAFF.

J is TRBJ2-3 and V is TRBV29-1, with 11 nucleotides matching TRBD2. V lost 3 bases and J lost 5; bases outside the gene matches: 7. This CDR3 contains 15 residues. CDR1 and CDR2 (germline): SQVTM, ANQGSEA. Here the CDR3 DNA reads TGCAGCGTTGACATACCGGGACTAGCGGAAGATACGCAGTATTTT. It encodes CSVDIPGLAEDTQYF.

The chain links TRBV6-5 to TRBJ2-7; D could derive from TRBD1 or TRBD2 (5 bases each). This CDR3 spans 15 amino acids. V was pared by 2 bases and J by 6 bases, with 17 bases between. CDR1 and CDR2 from the germline V gene are MNHEY and SVGAGI. Written as DNA, the CDR3 is TGTGCCAGCAGTTACCTCGGGGCCTCTACCCGCGAGCAGTACTTC. Protein sequence: CASSYLGASTREQYF.

The V and J genes are TRBV11-2 and TRBJ1-4; 10 nucleotides line up with TRBD1. Trimming at V came to 5 bases and at J to 7 bases, leaving 7 bases not matched to a gene. The CDR3 has 15 amino acids. From germline, CDR1 is SGHAT and CDR2 FQNNGV. The CDR3 DNA reads TGTGCCAGCAGCAAAAGAGACAGGGGGCTTGAAAAACTGTTTTTT. It is translated as CASSKRDRGLEKLFF.